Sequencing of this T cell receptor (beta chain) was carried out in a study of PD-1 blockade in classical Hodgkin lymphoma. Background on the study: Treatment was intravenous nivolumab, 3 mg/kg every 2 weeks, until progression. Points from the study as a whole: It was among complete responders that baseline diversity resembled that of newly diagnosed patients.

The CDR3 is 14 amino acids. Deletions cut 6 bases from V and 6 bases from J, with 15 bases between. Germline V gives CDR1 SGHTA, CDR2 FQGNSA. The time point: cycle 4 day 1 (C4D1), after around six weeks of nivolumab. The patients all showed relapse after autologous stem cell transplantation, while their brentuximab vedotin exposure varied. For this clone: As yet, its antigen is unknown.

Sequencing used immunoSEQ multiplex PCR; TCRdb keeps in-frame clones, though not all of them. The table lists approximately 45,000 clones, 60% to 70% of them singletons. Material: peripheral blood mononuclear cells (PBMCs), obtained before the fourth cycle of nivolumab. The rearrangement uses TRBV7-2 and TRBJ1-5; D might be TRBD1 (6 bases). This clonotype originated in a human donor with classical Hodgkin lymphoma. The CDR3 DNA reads TGTGCCAGCAGTTCTACAGGGCCTCGTCAGCCCCAGCATTTT. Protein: CASSSTGPRQPQHF. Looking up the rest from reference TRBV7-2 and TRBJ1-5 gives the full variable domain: GAGVSQSPSNKVTEKGKDVELRCDPISGHTALYWYRQSLGQGLEFLIYFQGNSAPDKSGLPSDRFSAERTGGSVSTLTIQRTQQEDSAVYLCASSSTGPRQPQHFGDGTRLSIL.